This T cell receptor (beta chain) appears in the sequencing data of a study of blood T cell repertoires in COVID-19. Study information: PBMCs, B-cell-depleted T cells, or T cells provided the cDNA or gDNA that made up the material.

The assay was immunoSEQ multiplex PCR, and TCRdb's table has in-frame clones only and misses some. The sample records about 180,000 clones, more than 70% being singletons. This clone was seen just once. Trimming took 3 bases from V and 1 from J, leaving 10 bases between them. Germline-derived CDR1 and CDR2 are SGHRS and YFSETQ. The CDR3 length is 14 residues. The chain combines TRBV5-1 with TRBJ1-2; D perhaps matches TRBD1 (5 bases). The sample taken for sequencing was PBMCs or T cells enriched from blood (not recorded which). The receptor was isolated from a young woman who had recovered from COVID-19. This CDR3 reads CASSWEGSNYGYTF. CDR3 coding DNA: TGCGCCAGCAGCTGGGAGGGGAGTAACTATGGCTACACCTTC.